One and the same sample provided the 29 T cell receptor beta chains below, sequenced in a study of T cells expressing NK-cell markers. TCRdb re-called the 5' RACE reads and gives one entry per CDR3 protein, without DNA. Its table lists some 410,000 distinct CDR3 sequences. Sequencing was performed on blood T cells: a sorted CD56 or NKG2C T cell subset, CD4+ or CD8+ T cells, or bulk PBMC T cells (not recorded which). All receptors come from a woman aged 18-69 years in good health.

The chain combines TRBV7-2 with TRBJ2-1. The CDR3 sequence is 12 residues long. Per germline, CDR1 SGHTA and CDR2 FQGNSA. The CDR3 loop is CASRTGINEQFF. Drawing the rest from reference TRBV7-2 and TRBJ2-1, the complete variable domain is GAGVSQSPSNKVTEKGKDVELRCDPISGHTALYWYRQSLGQGLEFLIYFQGNSAPDKSGLPSDRFSAERTGGSVSTLTIQRTQQEDSAVYLCASRTGINEQFFGPGTRLTVL.

The V and J genes are TRBV5-1 and TRBJ1-3. Per the germline V gene, CDR1 is SGHRS and CDR2 is YFSETQ. The CDR3 has 13 residues. CDR3 in amino acids: CASSWGAGNTIYF.

The chain couples TRBV6-1 to TRBJ2-2. CDR1 is MNHNS and CDR2 is SASEGT in the germline V gene. The CDR3 sequence is 13 residues long. CDR3: CASEPRSSGELFF.

This rearrangement joins TRBV19 to TRBJ2-1; TCRdb's assignment of TRBD2 cannot be checked, as there is no DNA. This CDR3 spans 17 amino acids. The V gene's germline CDR1 is LNHDA and CDR2 SQIVND (reference sequence). The chain's CDR3 is CASSRAAGVEGPNEQFF.

This sequence joins TRBV6-6 and TRBJ1-2; TCRdb designates TRBD1, a call that cannot be tested without DNA. This CDR3 spans 11 amino acids. The germline gives CDR1 MNHNY, CDR2 SVGAGI (reference sequence). The CDR3 sequence is CASSTDSYYTF.

The rearrangement uses TRBV19 and TRBJ2-5. The V gene's germline CDR1 is LNHDA and CDR2 SQIVND (reference sequence). The CDR3 is 14 residues long. The CDR3 reads CASRMEGFGETQYF.

V and J are TRBV29-1 and TRBJ2-3; checking the TCRdb D call of TRBD1 is not possible without DNA. Germline-derived CDR1 and CDR2 are SQVTM and ANQGSEA. The CDR3 length is 14 residues. CDR3 protein: CSFLQGRGTDTQYF.

The chain links TRBV20-1 to TRBJ2-1; TCRdb's D call of TRBD2 is untestable without DNA. Germline-derived CDR1 and CDR2 are DFQATT and SNEGSKA (reference sequence). The CDR3 extends over 15 amino acids. CDR3 residues: CSARGGVRDYNEQFF.

The chain joins TRBV20-1 to TRBJ2-7; the D call from TCRdb, TRBD1, cannot be confirmed without DNA. Germline loops: CDR1 DFQATT, CDR2 SNEGSKA (reference sequence). This CDR3 spans 18 amino acids. Here the CDR3 reads CSARDLEGAGRPVGEQYF.

This chain connects TRBV3-1 to TRBJ2-2; TCRdb's D call of TRBD1 is untestable without DNA. Per germline, CDR1 LGHDT and CDR2 YNNKEL (reference sequence). The CDR3 is 16 amino acids. The CDR3 loop reads CASSPWGNLGTGELFF.

V usage is TRBV6-2 or TRBV6-3 and J usage is TRBJ2-1. From germline, CDR1 is MNHEY and CDR2 SVGEGT. The length of the CDR3 is 17 residues. The CDR3: CASSFGGPHSSYNEQFF.

The chain carries TRBV6-4 and TRBJ1-2. Per germline, CDR1 MRHNA and CDR2 SNTAGT. The CDR3 loop spans 15 amino acids. CDR3 residues: CASSDSGSANYGYTF.

The chain carries TRBV28 and TRBJ1-6; absent DNA, TCRdb's TRBD1 call cannot be checked. CDR1 and CDR2 from the germline V gene are MDHEN and SYDVKM. This CDR3 has 16 residues. CDR3 sequence: CASRRRVTGKNSPLHF.

The CDR3 protein is CASSPGWAGELFF. The genes are TRBV12-3 or TRBV12-4 and TRBJ2-2; TCRdb reports TRBD1, a call that lacks DNA to check it against. The CDR3 is 13 residues long.

This chain links TRBV27 with TRBJ2-5. Germline V lookup: CDR1 MNHEY, CDR2 SMNVEV (reference sequence). The CDR3 loop spans 14 amino acids. The CDR3 is CASRPSHLQETQYF.

This chain uses TRBV5-4 with TRBJ2-7; the D gene TCRdb calls, TRBD1, cannot be checked with no DNA. The CDR3 covers 15 residues. Germline CDR1 and CDR2: SGHNT and YYREEE (reference sequence). The CDR3 sequence is CASSPGAGGTYEQYF.

The chain carries TRBV12-3 or TRBV12-4 and TRBJ1-1; TCRdb picks TRBD1, but there is no DNA to check that call. This CDR3 is built from 14 residues. CDR3 region: CASSVGGASTEAFF.

The chain employs TRBV10-2 and TRBJ2-7. This CDR3 has 12 residues. Germline CDR1 and CDR2: WSHSY and SAAADI. CDR3 loop: CASSDRSDEQYF.

The V call is TRBV6-2 or TRBV6-3, the J call TRBJ1-5; TCRdb selects TRBD1, and the lack of DNA leaves this call unchecked. Germline V gives CDR1 MNHEY, CDR2 SVGEGT. The CDR3 covers 12 residues. The CDR3 reads CATVDRDQPQHF.

V and J are TRBV27 and TRBJ2-6. The germline V gene has CDR1 MNHEY and CDR2 SMNVEV (reference sequence). This CDR3 region has 16 residues. CDR3 sequence reads: CASSSRRSSGANVLTF.

V and J are TRBV12-3 or TRBV12-4 and TRBJ2-1; TCRdb lists TRBD2, though no DNA is available to test this call. The CDR3 length is 17 residues. The CDR3: CASSLFSGGPSYNEQFF.

The chain joins TRBV24-1 to TRBJ2-1. From germline, CDR1 is KGHDR and CDR2 SFDVKD. The CDR3 runs to 13 residues. CDR3 in amino acids: CATRDGSNDEQFF.

The chain links TRBV7-2 to TRBJ2-1; TCRdb selects TRBD1, and the lack of DNA leaves this call unchecked. CDR1 is SGHTA, CDR2 FQGNSA, per germline. The length of the CDR3 is 16 residues. CDR3 protein: CASSNSGTESYNEQFF.

This chain uses TRBV20-1 with TRBJ2-1; the TCRdb D gene call, TRBD2, has no DNA to confirm it. Germline V gene lookup returns CDR1 DFQATT and CDR2 SNEGSKA (reference sequence). This CDR3 region has 15 residues. The CDR3 sequence is CSARVRTSGRTEQFF.

V and J are TRBV12-3 or TRBV12-4 and TRBJ1-6; the D gene TCRdb calls, TRBD1, cannot be checked with no DNA. The CDR3 contains 14 residues. The CDR3 region is CASSPWGDNSPLHF.

This sequence joins TRBV6-2 or TRBV6-3 and TRBJ2-5. Germline values: CDR1 MNHEY, CDR2 SVGEGT. The CDR3 loop spans 14 amino acids. CDR3 region: CASGGLLGEETQYF.

The chain recombines TRBV3-1 with TRBJ2-5; with no DNA, the TCRdb D assignment of TRBD1 cannot be verified. CDR1 and CDR2 (germline): LGHDT, YNNKEL (reference sequence). This CDR3 region has 14 residues. The CDR3 sequence: CASSHGQGVETQYF.

The chain links TRBV5-1 to TRBJ2-5; absent DNA, TCRdb's TRBD1 call cannot be checked. Germline V CDR1 and CDR2: SGHRS, YFSETQ. CDR3 size: 15 residues. The CDR3 loop reads CASGKVQGAVETQYF.

The V and J genes are TRBV20-1 and TRBJ2-2; as DNA is missing, the TRBD2 call by TCRdb cannot be tested. CDR1 DFQATT and CDR2 SNEGSKA come from the germline V gene (reference sequence). The CDR3 runs to 13 residues. This CDR3 is CSAQREKGGELFF.